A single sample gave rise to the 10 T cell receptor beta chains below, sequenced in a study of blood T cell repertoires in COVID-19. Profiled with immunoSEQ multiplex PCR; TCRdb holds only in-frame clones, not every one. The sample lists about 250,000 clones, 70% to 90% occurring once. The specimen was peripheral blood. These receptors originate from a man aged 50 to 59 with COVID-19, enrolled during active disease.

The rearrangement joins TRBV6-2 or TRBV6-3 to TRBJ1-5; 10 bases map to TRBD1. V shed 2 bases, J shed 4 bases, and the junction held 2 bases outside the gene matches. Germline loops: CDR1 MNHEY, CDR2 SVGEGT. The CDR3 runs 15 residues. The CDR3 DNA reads TGTGCCAGCAGTTACCAGGGACAGGGGAATCAGCCCCAGCATTTT. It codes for CASSYQGQGNQPQHF.

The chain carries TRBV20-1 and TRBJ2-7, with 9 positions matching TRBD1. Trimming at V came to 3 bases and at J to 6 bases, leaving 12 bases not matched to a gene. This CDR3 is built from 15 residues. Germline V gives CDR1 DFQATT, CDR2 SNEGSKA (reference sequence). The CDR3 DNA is TGCAGTGCTAGTAATTTAGGACAGGGGAATTTCGAGCAGTACTTC. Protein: CSASNLGQGNFEQYF.

The CDR3 reads CASSQDPDSRNTIYF. The CDR3 nucleotides read TGCGCCAGCAGCCAAGATCCGGACAGTCGGAACACCATATATTTT. This chain joins TRBV4-3 and TRBJ1-3; a possible D gene is TRBD1 (6 bases). The CDR3 sequence is 15 residues long. Germline assignment: CDR1 LGHNA and CDR2 YSLEER. Trimming took off 0 bases at V and 7 bases at J, with 13 bases between the two ends.

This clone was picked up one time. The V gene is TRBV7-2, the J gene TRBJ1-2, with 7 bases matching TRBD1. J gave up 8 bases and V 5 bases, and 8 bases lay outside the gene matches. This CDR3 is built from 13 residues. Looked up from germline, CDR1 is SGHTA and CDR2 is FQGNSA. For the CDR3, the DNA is TGTGCCAGCAGCACCCGACAGGGCGCGGGCTACACCTTC. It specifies CASSTRQGAGYTF.

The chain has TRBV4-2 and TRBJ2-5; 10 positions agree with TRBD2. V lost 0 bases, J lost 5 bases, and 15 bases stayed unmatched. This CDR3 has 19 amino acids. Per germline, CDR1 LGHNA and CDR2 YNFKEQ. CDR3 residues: CASSQDQRASGGAWETQYF. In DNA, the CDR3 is TGTGCCAGCAGCCAAGATCAGAGGGCAAGCGGGGGGGCCTGGGAGACCCAGTACTTC.

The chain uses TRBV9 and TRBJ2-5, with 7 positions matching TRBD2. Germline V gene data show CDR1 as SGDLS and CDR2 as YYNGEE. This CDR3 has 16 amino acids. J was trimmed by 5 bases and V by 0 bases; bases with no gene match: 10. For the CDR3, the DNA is TGTGCCAGCAGCGTAGATGCGGGGGTCAATGCGGAGACCCAGTACTTC. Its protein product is CASSVDAGVNAETQYF.

CDR3 sequence reads: CASSRGQGAREKLFF. The CDR3 DNA reads as TGTGCCAGCAGTCGGGGACAGGGGGCGAGGGAAAAACTGTTTTTT. The rearrangement links TRBV3-1 (or the pseudogene TRBV3-2) to TRBJ1-4; 12 nucleotides line up with TRBD1. There are 15 residues in the CDR3. Losses at the gene ends were 6 bases for V and 8 bases for J; bases not matched to a gene: 7. The germline CDR1 and CDR2 sequences are LGHDT and YNNKEL (reference sequence).

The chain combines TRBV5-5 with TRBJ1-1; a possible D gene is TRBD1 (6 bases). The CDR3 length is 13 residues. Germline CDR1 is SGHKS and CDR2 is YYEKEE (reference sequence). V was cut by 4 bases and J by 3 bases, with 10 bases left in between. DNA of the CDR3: TGTGCCAGCAGCCGAACAGGGTACACTGAAGCTTTCTTT. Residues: CASSRTGYTEAFF.

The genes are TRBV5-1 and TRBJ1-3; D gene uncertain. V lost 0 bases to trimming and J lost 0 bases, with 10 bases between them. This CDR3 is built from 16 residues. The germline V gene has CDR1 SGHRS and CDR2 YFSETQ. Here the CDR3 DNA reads TGCGCCAGCAGCTTGGGCGGATTTTACTCTGGAAACACCATATATTTT. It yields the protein CASSLGGFYSGNTIYF.

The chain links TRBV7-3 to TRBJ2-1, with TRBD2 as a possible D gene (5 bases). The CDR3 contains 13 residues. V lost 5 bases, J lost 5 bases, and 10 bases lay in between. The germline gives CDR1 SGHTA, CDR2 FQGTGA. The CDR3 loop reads CASSPGVNNEQFF. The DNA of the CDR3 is TGTGCCAGCAGCCCCGGGGTAAACAATGAGCAGTTCTTC.